The entry that follows covers one T cell receptor (beta chain) sequence. Its antigen is not identified. The PCR used 60 Vbeta and 13 Jbeta primers. Assay: immunoSEQ multiplex PCR; the TCRdb copy retains only in-frame clones and omits some. The repertoire holds 110,000 to 150,000 clones, with 75% to 85% as singletons. This sample was included in a study of cytomegalovirus exposure and HLA in healthy donors. There are 16 residues in the CDR3. V was pared by 3 bases and J by 4 bases, with 12 bases of the junction left unmatched. Germline CDR1 and CDR2: SGHRS and YFSETQ. Study observations and caveats: Exclusion as indistinguishable affected some V segments, including TRBV6-2 and TRBV6-3. It was confirmed in vitro that three of the CMV-associated chains were specific for CMV antigens.

The sequencing sample was made of PBMCs. The sequence derives from a woman younger than 30 in good health and CMV-seropositive. The rearrangement uses TRBV5-1 and TRBJ2-5, with TRBD2 matching 7 bases. The CDR3 nucleotides read TGCGCCAGCAGCTCCGGGGACTACCCGAAGGGAGAGACCCAGTACTTC. Its translation: CASSSGDYPKGETQYF.